Presented here are 17 T cell receptor beta chains from one specimen sequenced in a study of T cells in Graves' hyperthyroidism and ophthalmopathy. There were TCR beta CDR3 regions amplified from RNA transcripts. The primer set for the first-round RT-PCR of the TCR CDR3 was HTBI. Each CDR3 protein is one row after TCRdb ran MiXCR on the multiplex PCR reads. The sample contains under 400,000 distinct CDR3 sequences, about 25% of which appear only once. The sample was blood. The receptors come from a man aged 50-60 years with Graves' hyperthyroidism.

On this clonotype itself: The final CDR3 position lacks the conserved phenylalanine or tryptophan, pointing to a likely read error. The V and J genes are TRBV28 and TRBJ2-1; D gene unclear. V gave up 7 bases and J gave up 12 bases, with 13 bases separating them. The CDR3 is 11 amino acids. The germline CDR1 and CDR2 sequences are MDHEN and SYDVKM. The CDR3 here is CASTGPLGQFL. In nucleotides, the CDR3 is TGTGCCAGCACTGGGCCTCTTGGGCAGTTCTTA.

This chain connects TRBV20-1 to TRBJ2-5, with 7 bases lining up with TRBD2. Germline values: CDR1 DFQATT, CDR2 SNEGSKA (reference sequence). Trimming removed 1 base from V and 2 bases from J; junction bases left unmatched: 4. The CDR3 length is 14 residues. This CDR3 is CSARGLAAQETQYF. CDR3 coding DNA: TGCAGTGCTAGAGGGCTAGCGGCGCAAGAGACCCAGTACTTC.

The rearrangement joins TRBV29-1 to TRBJ2-3; D call uncertain. The ends were cut back, 3 bases at V and 6 bases at J, with 7 bases in the middle. The CDR3 runs 11 residues. The V gene's germline CDR1 is SQVTM and CDR2 ANQGSEA. CDR3 bases: TGCAGCGTTGACCTAGACGATACGCAGTATTTT. Its protein product is CSVDLDDTQYF.

This chain uses TRBV12-3 or TRBV12-4 with TRBJ2-1; 8 bases align to TRBD2. This CDR3 contains 14 residues. After removal of 7 bases from V and 6 bases from J, the junction contained 8 bases not matched to a gene. Here the CDR3 DNA reads TGTGCCAGCAACCGAGGACTAGCCCCCAATGAGCAGTTCTTC. It is translated as CASNRGLAPNEQFF.

The chain couples TRBV3-1 to TRBJ2-2; D gene unclear. In germline, CDR1 is LGHDT, CDR2 YNNKEL (reference sequence). The CDR3 is 16 amino acids. With 0 bases removed from V and 2 bases from J, the gap between germline ends came to 10 bases. CDR3 DNA sequence: TGTGCCAGCAGCCAAGAAGGATGGGGAAACACCGGGGAGCTGTTTTTT. Translating it yields CASSQEGWGNTGELFF.

The rearrangement joins TRBV5-8 to TRBJ1-5; D may be TRBD1 (6 bases). The V and J ends lost 1 base and 7 bases respectively, with 21 bases between them. CDR1 SGHTS and CDR2 YDEGEE come from the germline V gene. This CDR3 is built from 17 residues. The CDR3 DNA is TGTGCCAGCAGCTTGTTATTCCTTGGGGCAGGGGCCCAGCCCCAGCATTTT. Protein product: CASSLLFLGAGAQPQHF.

As for this clonotype: This clone may be a read error of a much larger clone one base away. V and J are TRBV11-3 and TRBJ1-1, with D tentatively TRBD1 (6 bases). Germline V gene data show CDR1 as SGHNT and CDR2 as YENEEA. The CDR3 extends over 15 amino acids. CDR3 bases: TGTGCCAGCAGCTCACCACGGACAGATAACACTGAAGATTTCTTT. Translated: CASSSPRTDNTEDFF.

This chain links TRBV7-3 with TRBJ1-6; 7 nucleotides line up with TRBD1. This CDR3 comprises 14 residues. Trimming took 1 base from V and 7 from J; bases not matched to a gene: 1. Germline V gene data show CDR1 as SGHTA and CDR2 as FQGTGA. The CDR3 reads CASSLIGGNSPLHF. The CDR3, as DNA: TGTGCCAGCAGCTTAATAGGGGGCAATTCACCCCTCCACTTT.

The V gene is TRBV6-4, the J gene TRBJ1-6; D unclear. Trimming pared 5 bases from V and 6 bases from J, leaving 8 bases between. The germline gives CDR1 MRHNA, CDR2 SNTAGT. There are 13 residues in the CDR3. The chain's CDR3 is CASSWELNSPLHF. For the CDR3, the DNA is TGTGCCAGCAGTTGGGAACTTAATTCACCCCTCCACTTT.

This chain uses TRBV29-1 with TRBJ2-7; possible D gene TRBD2, 6 bases. CDR1 and CDR2 from the germline V gene are SQVTM and ANQGSEA. The CDR3 spans 12 residues. Trimming left V 7 bases short and J 2 bases short, with 12 bases between. CDR3 sequence reads: CSAVADPYEQYF. The DNA for the CDR3 is TGCAGCGCAGTAGCGGATCCCTACGAGCAGTACTTC.

The rearrangement links TRBV6-2 or TRBV6-3 to TRBJ2-7, with D perhaps given as TRBD1 or TRBD2 (5 bases each). CDR3 length: 18 residues. From germline, CDR1 is MNHEY and CDR2 SVGEGT. The V end was cut by 0 bases, the J end by 2 bases, with 20 bases between. The CDR3 coding sequence is TGTGCCAGCAGTTACTCGATAGTCTGGGACGCAGGAACCTACGAGCAGTACTTC. Translating gives CASSYSIVWDAGTYEQYF.

This clonotype was seen ten or more times. The chain joins TRBV6-5 to TRBJ1-1; no reliable D call. Per the germline V gene, CDR1 is MNHEY and CDR2 is SVGAGI. Trimming stripped 2 bases from V and 10 bases from J, with 14 bases between. The CDR3 is 13 residues long. CDR3 nucleotide sequence: TGTGCCAGCAGTTACAAGAGCCAGCGTACAGCTTTCTTT. This codes for CASSYKSQRTAFF.

The chain recombines TRBV7-9 with TRBJ1-2, with 9 bases fitting TRBD1. The CDR3 sequence is 16 residues long. Per germline, CDR1 SEHNR and CDR2 FQNEAQ (reference sequence). V trimming: 5 bases; J trimming: 4 bases; junction bases outside the gene matches: 11. The CDR3 sequence: CASSPRTGAGIYGYTF. As DNA, the CDR3 is TGTGCCAGCAGCCCGCGGACAGGGGCCGGGATCTATGGCTACACCTTC.

This chain links TRBV10-3 with TRBJ2-7; perhaps TRBD2 as D (5 bases). The CDR3 sequence is 17 residues long. Trimming removed 0 bases at V and 5 bases at J, with 20 bases between. Per germline, CDR1 ENHRY and CDR2 SYGVKD. The CDR3 DNA follows: TGTGCCATCAGTGAGTCGAACGGGCCGGCAAAGAGGGACGAGCAGTACTTC. It specifies CAISESNGPAKRDEQYF.

This chain connects TRBV7-2 to TRBJ1-2; D perhaps matches TRBD1 (5 bases). The V gene lost 5 bases and the J gene lost 8 bases, with 21 bases spanning the gap. Germline V gene sequence: CDR1 SGHTA, CDR2 FQGNSA. The CDR3 spans 15 residues. The CDR3 loop is CASSQFGSGPLGYTF. The CDR3, as DNA: TGTGCCAGCAGCCAGTTCGGGTCAGGGCCCCTCGGCTACACCTTC.

In this sample, this clonotype turned up many times. This sequence joins TRBV18 and TRBJ1-1, with 7 positions matching TRBD1. The V and J ends lost 5 bases and 4 bases, in that order; junction bases with no gene match: 7. This CDR3 is 14 amino acids long. Germline V gene data show CDR1 as KGHSH and CDR2 as LQKENI. CDR3 DNA sequence: TGTGCCAGCTCAGTCAACAGGGGACGCACTGAAGCTTTCTTT. Translation gives CASSVNRGRTEAFF.

Turning to this clonotype: One end of the junction varies from germline; a read error may be responsible. The chain joins TRBV12-3 or TRBV12-4 to TRBJ1-4; D remains ambiguous. The CDR3 loop spans 11 amino acids. DNA for the CDR3: TGTGCCAGCAGTCCAAATGAAAAACTGTCTTTT. The encoded protein is CASSPNEKLSF.